A selection of T cell receptor beta chains follows, all from one sample in a study of PD-1 blockade in classical Hodgkin lymphoma. Sequencing used immunoSEQ multiplex PCR; TCRdb keeps in-frame clones, though not all of them. The table has approximately 99,000 clones, about nine tenths seen once. This specimen was peripheral blood mononuclear cells (PBMCs), taken before the second cycle of nivolumab. The receptors shown here come from a human donor with classical Hodgkin lymphoma. Each CDR3 is given with its conserved first and last residue. The order of the fields is CDR3 DNA, CDR3 protein, V gene, D gene, J gene, clone size. The D gene is left open where the match is weak. Some rows mark clone size as missing; the rest say once, few, many or name a class of expanded clone.

CDR3 DNA: TGTGCCAGCAGTGATCGTTTCAGGGCCTCTGGCTACACCTTC
CDR3 protein: CASSDRFRASGYTF
V gene: TRBV6-1
D gene: .
J gene: TRBJ1-2
clone size: .

CDR3 DNA: TGTGCCAGCAGCCCGGAGGCCATCGGGTCAGATACGCAGTATTTT
CDR3 protein: CASSPEAIGSDTQYF
V gene: TRBV11-3
D gene: .
J gene: TRBJ2-3
clone size: .

CDR3 DNA: TGTGCCAGCAGCACCGGAGGGACTGAAGCTTTCTTT
CDR3 protein: CASSTGGTEAFF
V gene: TRBV9
D gene: .
J gene: TRBJ1-1
clone size: .

CDR3 DNA: TGTGCCGTCAGGCCGGCCGGGCGGAACACTGAAGCTTTCTTT
CDR3 protein: CAVRPAGRNTEAFF
V gene: TRBV6-5
D gene: .
J gene: TRBJ1-1
clone size: .

CDR3 DNA: TGTGCCAGCAGCCCTTTTTTAGGTTCTGGAAACACCATATATTTT
CDR3 protein: CASSPFLGSGNTIYF
V gene: TRBV7-6
D gene: .
J gene: TRBJ1-3
clone size: .

CDR3 DNA: TGTGCCAGCGAAGGGGGAGTGGCTGAGCAGTTCTTC
CDR3 protein: CASEGGVAEQFF
V gene: TRBV2
D gene: .
J gene: TRBJ2-1
clone size: .

CDR3 DNA: TGTGCCAGCAGTCTTAGCGGGGTTGGGACCCAGTACTTC
CDR3 protein: CASSLSGVGTQYF
V gene: TRBV6-5
D gene: TRBD2
J gene: TRBJ2-5
clone size: .

CDR3 DNA: TGTGCCAGCAGCTTACGACAGGGACATGGCTACACCTTC
CDR3 protein: CASSLRQGHGYTF
V gene: TRBV7-9
D gene: TRBD1
J gene: TRBJ1-2
clone size: .

CDR3 DNA: TGTGCCAGTACTCCTAACCGGGACAGGGATAGCTATGGCTACACCTTC
CDR3 protein: CASTPNRDRDSYGYTF
V gene: TRBV19
D gene: TRBD1
J gene: TRBJ1-2
clone size: .

CDR3 DNA: TGTGCCAGCAGCAAATTGCCCCTTACTACGGGTCAGCCCCAGCATTTT
CDR3 protein: CASSKLPLTTGQPQHF
V gene: TRBV21-1
D gene: .
J gene: TRBJ1-5
clone size: few

CDR3 DNA: TGTGCCAGCACGCATCTAGCGGGAGGGTTCCAAGAGACCCAGTACTTC
CDR3 protein: CASTHLAGGFQETQYF
V gene: TRBV7-9
D gene: TRBD2
J gene: TRBJ2-5
clone size: .

CDR3 DNA: TGTGCCAGCAGTGAGGACAGGGGGCCTCAGCCCCAGCATTTT
CDR3 protein: CASSEDRGPQPQHF
V gene: TRBV25-1
D gene: TRBD1
J gene: TRBJ1-5
clone size: .

CDR3 DNA: TGTGCCAGCAGCCAGACCGGGACAGGGGGCTACGAGCAGTACTTC
CDR3 protein: CASSQTGTGGYEQYF
V gene: TRBV6-5
D gene: TRBD1
J gene: TRBJ2-7
clone size: once

CDR3 DNA: TGTGCCAGCAGTGAATTAGGGCAGGCGCTTCCGTACTTC
CDR3 protein: CASSELGQALPYF
V gene: TRBV2
D gene: .
J gene: TRBJ2-7
clone size: .

CDR3 DNA: TGTGCCAGCAGCGTAGAGTCAGTATATGGCTACACCTTC
CDR3 protein: CASSVESVYGYTF
V gene: TRBV9
D gene: .
J gene: TRBJ1-2
clone size: .

CDR3 DNA: TGTGCCAGCAGCTCTTTAGCGGGTCTCTCCTACGAGCAGTACTTC
CDR3 protein: CASSSLAGLSYEQYF
V gene: TRBV7-2
D gene: TRBD2
J gene: TRBJ2-7
clone size: .